Below, 13 T cell receptor beta chains from the same sample are listed, as sequenced in a study of metastatic and nonmetastatic thyroid tumors. MiXCR re-clonotyped the PCR reads for TCRdb. The sample gives under 35,000 clones, roughly 36% of which show up once; about 23% is in the top ten. The entire patient cohort was treatment-naive prior to thyroid surgery. Sequenced sample: tumor tissue. These receptors were collected from a female donor with papillary thyroid cancer or a benign thyroid nodule (not recorded which). Some clones in this sample may be carry-over from other donors' samples.

This clone was detected only a few times. The V and J genes are TRBV6-1 and TRBJ2-7, with TRBD2 matching over 9 bases. Trimming cost V 8 bases and J 1 base; bases outside gene matches: 6. CDR1 is MNHNS, CDR2 SASEGT, per germline. CDR3 length equals 14 residues. The CDR3 reads CASWLAGVSYEQYF. The CDR3 coding sequence is TGTGCCAGCTGGTTAGCGGGAGTGTCCTACGAGCAGTACTTC.

The V call is TRBV19, the J call TRBJ1-6; the D gene is possibly TRBD1 (5 bases). The CDR3 sequence is 17 residues long. CDR1 is LNHDA, CDR2 SQIVND, per germline (reference sequence). The ends were cut back, 6 bases at V and 7 bases at J, with 22 bases in the middle. This chain's CDR3 is CASSPLRGDVWNSPLHF. The CDR3 region has the DNA TGTGCCAGTAGCCCCCTGCGGGGGGATGTATGGAATTCACCCCTCCACTTT.

The chain joins TRBV12-3 or TRBV12-4 to TRBJ2-3; 11 nucleotides match TRBD2. The CDR3 sequence is 18 residues long. V was pared by 0 bases and J by 0 bases, with 5 bases of the junction left unmatched. The CDR3 sequence: CASSLAPGLAESTDTQYF. CDR3 sequence (DNA): TGTGCCAGCAGTTTAGCCCCGGGACTAGCGGAGAGCACAGATACGCAGTATTTT.

This clone was detected only a few times. CDR3 bases: TGTGCCAGCAGTAACTACGAGCAGTACTTC. This encodes CASSNYEQYF. The rearrangement joins TRBV12-3 or TRBV12-4 to TRBJ2-7; D is undetermined. Deletions cut 5 bases from V and 3 bases from J, with 2 bases between. CDR3 size: 10 residues.

In this sample, this clone turned up many times. V and J are TRBV27 and TRBJ2-7; TRBD2 agrees at 12 bases. Trimming took 5 bases from V and 3 from J; bases not matched to a gene: 2. Germline assignment: CDR1 MNHEY and CDR2 SMNVEV (reference sequence). There are 14 residues in the CDR3. CDR3 in DNA: TGTGCCAGCAGTAAGACTAGCGGGAGCTACGAGCAGTACTTC. This translates into CASSKTSGSYEQYF.

The rearrangement joins TRBV4-1 to TRBJ2-7; D not resolved. CDR3 length equals 13 residues. Germline V gives CDR1 MGHRA, CDR2 YSYEKL. V was trimmed by 6 bases and J by 2 bases, leaving 11 bases between them. For the CDR3, the DNA is TGCGCCAGCAGTCTTTCAACCACCTACGAGCAGTACTTC. It yields the protein CASSLSTTYEQYF.

The gene calls are TRBV11-2 and TRBJ1-6; D may be TRBD1 (6 bases). There are 16 residues in the CDR3. The V and J ends lost 5 bases and 0 bases respectively, with 11 bases between them. Germline CDR1 is SGHAT and CDR2 is FQNNGV. CDR3 sequence: CASSLQGNSYNSPLHF. The DNA for the CDR3 is TGTGCCAGCAGCCTACAGGGTAACTCCTATAATTCACCCCTCCACTTT. The full variable domain, completed using reference TRBV11-2 and TRBJ1-6, is EAGVAQSPRYKIIEKRQSVAFWCNPISGHATLYWYQQILGQGPKLLIQFQNNGVVDDSQLPKDRFSAERLKGVDSTLKIQPAKLEDSAVYLCASSLQGNSYNSPLHFGNGTRLTVT.

This clone was seen only a few times. This chain links TRBV28 with TRBJ1-2; maybe TRBD1 (6 bases). The CDR3 has 16 amino acids. Germline V gene data show CDR1 as MDHEN and CDR2 as SYDVKM. The germline V and J ends were trimmed by 4 bases and 1 base, with 16 bases remaining between them. The CDR3 DNA is TGTGCCAGCAGTTCCGGGGGCGCGGGTAGTAACTATGGCTACACCTTC. It yields the protein CASSSGGAGSNYGYTF.

This clone was seen a single time. The chain recombines TRBV11-3 with TRBJ2-3, with 7 nucleotides matching TRBD1. Unmatched junction bases numbered 5, after V lost 5 bases and J lost 0 bases. The germline CDR1 and CDR2 sequences are SGHNT and YENEEA. This CDR3 comprises 15 residues. CDR3 amino acids: CASSRGTASTDTQYF. As DNA, the CDR3 is TGTGCCAGCAGCAGAGGGACAGCTAGCACAGATACGCAGTATTTT.

The chain uses TRBV5-1 and TRBJ2-7; TRBD1 is a possible D gene (6 bases). V was shortened by 4 bases and J by 1 base, with 12 bases between the two germline ends. This CDR3 spans 14 amino acids. From germline, CDR1 is SGHRS and CDR2 YFSETQ. The CDR3 sequence: CASSSGTLSYEQYF. For the CDR3, the DNA is TGCGCCAGCAGCAGTGGGACATTGTCCTACGAGCAGTACTTC.

The CDR3 DNA follows: TGTGCCAGCAGTTTACGGTATACGAGACCGAACACTGAAGCTTTCTTT. This codes for CASSLRYTRPNTEAFF. This rearrangement joins TRBV27 to TRBJ1-1; no firm D call. Germline V gene data show CDR1 as MNHEY and CDR2 as SMNVEV (reference sequence). The CDR3 is made up of 16 amino acids. The V gene lost 2 bases and the J gene lost 1 base, with 14 bases spanning the gap.

The chain recombines TRBV11-2 with TRBJ1-6, with 9 bases fitting TRBD1. The germline V gene has CDR1 SGHAT and CDR2 FQNNGV. This CDR3 has 17 amino acids. V shed 4 bases, J shed 1 base, and the junction held 5 bases outside the gene matches. The CDR3 loop reads CASSSRQGGSYNSPLHF. The CDR3, as DNA: TGTGCCAGCAGCTCCAGACAGGGGGGGTCCTATAATTCACCCCTCCACTTT. Using reference TRBV11-2 and TRBJ1-6 for the parts outside the CDR3, the full variable domain is EAGVAQSPRYKIIEKRQSVAFWCNPISGHATLYWYQQILGQGPKLLIQFQNNGVVDDSQLPKDRFSAERLKGVDSTLKIQPAKLEDSAVYLCASSSRQGGSYNSPLHFGNGTRLTVT.

This clone was found a few times. The chain has TRBV5-1 and TRBJ1-1; D perhaps matches TRBD1 (5 bases). Germline values: CDR1 SGHRS, CDR2 YFSETQ. The germline V and J ends were trimmed by 2 bases and 0 bases, with 8 bases remaining between them. CDR3 length: 14 amino acids. The CDR3 DNA sequence: TGCGCCAGCAGCTTCAGACAGCTGAACACTGAAGCTTTCTTT. It translates to CASSFRQLNTEAFF.